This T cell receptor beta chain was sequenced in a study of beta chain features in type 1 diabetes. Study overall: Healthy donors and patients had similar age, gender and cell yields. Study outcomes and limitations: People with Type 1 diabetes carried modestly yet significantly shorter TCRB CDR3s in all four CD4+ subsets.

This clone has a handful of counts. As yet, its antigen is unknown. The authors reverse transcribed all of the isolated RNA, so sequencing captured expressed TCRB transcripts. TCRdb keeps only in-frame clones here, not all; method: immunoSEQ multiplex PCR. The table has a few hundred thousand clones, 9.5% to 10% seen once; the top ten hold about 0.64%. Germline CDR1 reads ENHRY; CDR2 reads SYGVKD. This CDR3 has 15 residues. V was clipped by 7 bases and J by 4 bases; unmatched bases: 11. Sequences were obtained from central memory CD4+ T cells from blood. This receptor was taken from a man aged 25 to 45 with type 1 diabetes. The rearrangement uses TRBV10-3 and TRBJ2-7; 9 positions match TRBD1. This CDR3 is CAINPGQGRSYEQYF. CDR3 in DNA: TGTGCCATCAACCCGGGACAGGGAAGAAGTTACGAGCAGTACTTC.